This T cell receptor (beta chain) was documented in a study of T cell changes during pregnancy in multiple sclerosis (dated by TCRdb to the late 2010s). Context from the whole study: The study examined how the T cell repertoire changed over the course of pregnancy in women with multiple sclerosis.

V gives up 2 bases and J gives up 7 bases, and the segment between their germline ends measures 8 bases. CDR1 and CDR2 are drawn from the germline V gene (reference sequence): MNHNY, SVGAGI. Spanning cysteine to phenylalanine, the CDR3 consists of 13 amino acids. Only CDR3 DNA remains: 39 bases, in frame from the first base. About this clone: Its target antigen remains unknown. Qualities for individual bases were not recorded, and no much larger clone is one base off.

Receptor libraries were prepared by the immunoSEQ multiplex PCR assay. Here the immuneACCESS table is served through TCRdb, limited to in-frame sequences with V and J called. Missing clones are a known gap in these copies; in checked studies unresolved V genes cover under half, and the rest lacks a known reason. For this sample there are tens of thousands of clones; approximately 92% appear just once. The ten top clones hold approximately 1.2% of the sample. This clonotype was obtained from a female donor with multiple sclerosis, enrolled in a pregnancy study. The chain joins TRBV6-6 to TRBJ2-2, with a tentative D gene TRBD1 over 5 matching bases. Material: peripheral blood. The CDR3 loop reads CASSYGAYGELFF. The nucleotide sequence is TGTGCCAGCAGTTACGGGGCATACGGGGAGCTGTTTTTT.